What follows is one T cell receptor beta chain and its context. The antigen remains undetermined. This specimen comes from a study of a mutant IDH1 vaccine in newly diagnosed glioma. Whole-study context: Vaccination of patients was performed eight times, in weeks 1, 3, 5, 7, 11, 15, 19 and 23. Before enrollment, patients got radiotherapy alone, temozolomide alone, or mostly the combination.

Repertoires were generated with immunoSEQ multiplex PCR, while TCRdb's copy carries only in-frame clones and drops some. The table shows some 120,000 clones, with over 75% occurring only once. Specified time point: week 11, during vaccination. Vaccination used 300 ug of mutant IDH1 20-mer peptide per dose, with topical imiquimod. The V end was cut by 0 bases, the J end by 5 bases, with 5 bases between. The CDR3 totals 13 residues. Germline assignment: CDR1 SGHNT and CDR2 YYREEE (reference sequence). The chain links TRBV5-4 to TRBJ2-2; the D gene could be TRBD1 or TRBD2 (5 bases each). Sample: PBMCs, taken from a glioma patient whose treatment included an IDH1 peptide vaccine. This receptor was obtained from a man aged 40-49 years with glioma. CDR3 DNA: TGTGCCAGCAGCTTGGGGGGGACCGGGGAGCTGTTTTTT. It translates to CASSLGGTGELFF.